Each of the 13 T cell receptor beta chains below was sequenced from the same sample in a study of CD8 T cells in ankylosing spondylitis. TCRdb reprocessed the 5' RACE reads with MiXCR, giving one entry per CDR3 protein. The sample includes about 250,000 distinct CDR3 sequences, approximately 30% seen only once; the top ten take approximately 4.4%. Sequences were obtained from blood, either unsorted or a sorted T cell fraction (not recorded which). These receptors were collected from a male donor with ankylosing spondylitis or in good health (not recorded which).

This clonotype appeared a few times. The chain recombines TRBV29-1 with TRBJ2-5; D uncertain. V dropped 0 bases and J dropped 2 bases, with 10 bases sitting between them. Germline values: CDR1 SQVTM, CDR2 ANQGSEA. This CDR3 contains 14 residues. Here the CDR3 reads CSVEEYSTQETQYF. CDR3 DNA: TGCAGCGTTGAAGAATACAGTACACAAGAGACCCAGTACTTC.

In this sample, this clonotype turned up a few times. The CDR3 sequence: CASSLSGTLNEQFF. The DNA of the CDR3 is TGTGCCAGCAGTTTATCCGGCACCTTAAATGAGCAGTTCTTC. This rearrangement joins TRBV12-3 or TRBV12-4 to TRBJ2-1; no clear D gene. With 2 bases removed from V and 7 bases from J, the gap between germline ends came to 12 bases. This CDR3 has 14 amino acids.

This clonotype was detected a few times. The J gene is TRBJ1-5, the V gene TRBV12-3 or TRBV12-4; 7 bases are shared with TRBD1. Germline trimming cut 5 bases from V and 11 bases from J; bases unmatched to any gene: 3. This CDR3 contains 11 residues. The CDR3 DNA is TGTGCCAGCAGTAATACAGGGGCCCAGCATTTT. It yields the protein CASSNTGAQHF.

This clonotype was detected many times. This chain's CDR3 is CASSSAGTGELFF. CDR3 DNA sequence: TGTGCCAGCAGTTCAGCTGGAACCGGGGAGCTGTTTTTT. The chain links TRBV12-3 or TRBV12-4 to TRBJ2-2; D gene ambiguous. The V end was cut by 4 bases, the J end by 5 bases, with 8 bases between. CDR3 length equals 13 residues.

This clonotype was recorded a few times. J is TRBJ1-1 and V is TRBV9; no clear D. Germline V CDR1 and CDR2: SGDLS, YYNGEE. The CDR3 spans 14 residues. Trimming took off 0 bases at V and 2 bases at J, with 8 bases between the two ends. The CDR3: CASSVGELNTEAFF. DNA for the CDR3: TGTGCCAGCAGCGTAGGGGAGCTAAACACTGAAGCTTTCTTT.

This clonotype was observed a few times. The V gene is TRBV27, the J gene TRBJ2-7; unclear D gene. V was cut by 6 bases and J by 0 bases, with 12 bases left in between. Germline assignment: CDR1 MNHEY and CDR2 SMNVEV (reference sequence). This CDR3 is 14 amino acids long. Here the CDR3 reads CASSPDTPSYEQYF. CDR3 DNA sequence: TGTGCCAGCAGCCCAGACACGCCCTCCTACGAGCAGTACTTC.

The gene calls are TRBV6-5 and TRBJ2-7; D is ambiguous. The CDR3 is 14 residues long. V lost 1 base to trimming and J lost 0 bases, with 7 bases between them. Germline V gene sequence: CDR1 MNHEY, CDR2 SVGAGI. CDR3 amino acids: CASSYLGASYEQYF. The CDR3 DNA is TGTGCCAGCAGTTACTTGGGTGCCTCCTACGAGCAGTACTTC.

This clonotype turned up a few times. The chain links TRBV10-3 to TRBJ2-2; D may be TRBD2 (6 bases). Germline values: CDR1 ENHRY, CDR2 SYGVKD. This CDR3 has 14 amino acids. V was shortened by 7 bases and J by 5 bases, with 14 bases between the two germline ends. The CDR3 region has the DNA TGTGCCATCACCGGTCAGGGAGGAACCGGGGAGCTGTTTTTT. This translates into CAITGQGGTGELFF.

The CDR3 nucleotides read TGTGCCAGCAGCCAACCCTTCACAGGGGACACAGATACGCAGTATTTT. Protein sequence: CASSQPFTGDTDTQYF. This chain uses TRBV7-6 with TRBJ2-3; 7 bases are a match to TRBD1. With V trimmed by 5 bases and J by 2 bases, 10 bases remained unmatched. Germline V gene data show CDR1 as SGHVS and CDR2 as FNYEAQ. This CDR3 is built from 16 residues.

This clonotype was detected once. The chain combines TRBV25-1 with TRBJ1-4; 9 positions agree with TRBD1. Germline CDR1 reads MGHDK; CDR2 reads SYGVNS. Germline trimming cut 1 base from V and 6 bases from J; bases unmatched to any gene: 3. This CDR3 contains 15 residues. The CDR3 nucleotides read TGTGCCAGCAGTGAATTCCGGGACAGGGATGAAAAACTGTTTTTT. Translating gives CASSEFRDRDEKLFF.

The chain has TRBV29-1 and TRBJ2-3; perhaps TRBD2 as D (6 bases). This CDR3 contains 14 residues. Germline values: CDR1 SQVTM, CDR2 ANQGSEA. Trimming removed 1 base from V and 0 bases from J, with 8 bases in between. For the CDR3, the DNA is TGCAGCGTTGAAGGGACTACCAGCACAGATACGCAGTATTTT. This gives the protein CSVEGTTSTDTQYF.

The chain is built from TRBV29-1 and TRBJ2-7, with no clear D. This CDR3 comprises 12 residues. V lost 5 bases and J lost 1, with 9 bases in between. Per germline, CDR1 SQVTM and CDR2 ANQGSEA. The CDR3 sequence: CSVKVRSYEQYF. The DNA for the CDR3 is TGCAGCGTTAAAGTCAGATCCTACGAGCAGTACTTC.

This clonotype was seen a handful of times. This chain connects TRBV29-1 to TRBJ2-5; either TRBD1 or TRBD2 may fit D (5 bases each). The V gene lost 0 bases and the J gene lost 5 bases, with 7 bases spanning the gap. Germline lookup yields CDR1 SQVTM and CDR2 ANQGSEA. This CDR3 region has 12 residues. The CDR3 region has the DNA TGCAGCGTTGAAGAGGGGGACGAGACCCAGTACTTC. Residues: CSVEEGDETQYF.